What follows are 25 T cell receptor beta chains derived from one specimen sequenced in a study of cytomegalovirus exposure and HLA in healthy donors. Primers included in the PCR were 60 Vbeta and 13 Jbeta primers. Clones were sequenced by immunoSEQ multiplex PCR, and TCRdb holds only the in-frame ones, with some missing. The sample consists of 150,000 or so clones, about 79% of them appearing once. The sample was PBMCs. These receptors all stem from a man aged 50-60 years in good health and CMV-seropositive.

J is TRBJ2-1 and V is TRBV4-3; 8 bases are a match to TRBD1. V lost 4 bases to trimming and J lost 9 bases; unmatched junction nucleotides: 8. This CDR3 region has 14 residues. CDR1 and CDR2 from the germline V gene are LGHNA and YSLEER. The CDR3 DNA follows: TGCGCCAGCAGCCCCCAGCCAGGGGGCCTTGAGCAGTTCTTC. Encoded protein: CASSPQPGGLEQFF.

In nucleotides, the CDR3 is TGTGCCAGCAGCTTGGGGGGACAGGGACGCTCTGGAAACACCATATATTTT. It is translated as CASSLGGQGRSGNTIYF. V usage is TRBV5-4 and J usage is TRBJ1-3, with 9 bases lining up with TRBD1. The CDR3 contains 17 residues. The J segment lost 0 bases and the V segment lost 0 bases, leaving 4 bases of the junction unmatched. Germline V gene data show CDR1 as SGHNT and CDR2 as YYREEE (reference sequence).

This clone came up once. CDR3 protein: CASTTGVSYNSPLHF. The CDR3 nucleotides read TGTGCCAGCACTACAGGGGTTTCCTATAATTCACCCCTCCACTTT. V is TRBV18 and J is TRBJ1-6, with TRBD1 matching over 7 bases. This CDR3 has 15 amino acids. The J segment lost 1 base and the V segment lost 8 bases, leaving 5 bases of the junction unmatched. Germline values: CDR1 KGHSH, CDR2 LQKENI.

The J gene is TRBJ1-2, the V gene TRBV7-2; maybe TRBD1 (6 bases). CDR3 size: 15 residues. V was clipped by 5 bases and J by 3 bases, with 16 bases between them. The V gene's germline CDR1 is SGHTA and CDR2 FQGNSA. The CDR3: CASSTRAGGDYGYTF. The DNA of the CDR3 is TGTGCCAGCAGCACCCGGGCGGGGGGCGACTATGGCTACACCTTC. The complete variable domain, with remaining parts taken from reference TRBV7-2 and TRBJ1-2, reads GAGVSQSPSNKVTEKGKDVELRCDPISGHTALYWYRQSLGQGLEFLIYFQGNSAPDKSGLPSDRFSAERTGGSVSTLTIQRTQQEDSAVYLCASSTRAGGDYGYTFGSGTRLTVV.

The J gene is TRBJ2-7, the V gene TRBV6-1; weak D call: TRBD2 (7 bases). V was trimmed by 7 bases and J by 5 bases, leaving 18 bases between them. This CDR3 spans 14 amino acids. Germline V gene sequence: CDR1 MNHNS, CDR2 SASEGT. The DNA of the CDR3 is TGTGCCAGCAAGGAGGGGGGAGGGATCGACGAGCAGTACTTC. Protein product: CASKEGGGIDEQYF.

The rearrangement links TRBV5-1 to TRBJ2-4; 11 positions agree with TRBD2. The CDR3 runs 15 residues. CDR1 and CDR2 from the germline V gene are SGHRS and YFSETQ. J gave up 6 bases and V 3 bases, and 5 bases lay outside the gene matches. CDR3: CASSSRSGGGNIQYF. The CDR3 bases are TGCGCCAGCAGCTCACGTAGCGGGGGGGGAAACATTCAGTACTTC.

In DNA, the CDR3 is TGTGCCAGCTCACCGGGGGCGAAGTACCAAGAGACCCAGTACTTC. It encodes CASSPGAKYQETQYF. The rearrangement joins TRBV18 to TRBJ2-5; a weak D match, TRBD1 (6 bases). The length of the CDR3 is 15 residues. Per the germline V gene, CDR1 is KGHSH and CDR2 is LQKENI. Trimming took off 3 bases at V and 0 bases at J, with 11 bases between the two ends.

The chain joins TRBV19 to TRBJ1-4; D might be TRBD1 (5 bases). This CDR3 spans 17 amino acids. V gave up 5 bases and J gave up 8 bases, with 24 bases separating them. Germline V CDR1 and CDR2: LNHDA, SQIVND (reference sequence). CDR3 region: CASSSLAGLGKREKLFF. CDR3 nucleotides: TGTGCCAGTAGTTCCCTGGCAGGGTTGGGGAAGCGAGAAAAACTGTTTTTT. Filled out from reference TRBV19 and TRBJ1-4, the complete variable domain reads DGGITQSPKYLFRKEGQNVTLSCEQNLNHDAMYWYRQDPGQGLRLIYYSQIVNDFQKGDIAEGYSVSREKKESFPLTVTSAQKNPTAFYLCASSSLAGLGKREKLFFGSGTQLSVL.

The genes are TRBV4-1 and TRBJ1-4; 7 bases are a match to TRBD1. V dropped 1 base and J dropped 8; count of bases not matched to a gene: 7. Germline assignment: CDR1 MGHRA and CDR2 YSYEKL. The CDR3 is made up of 15 amino acids. This CDR3 reads CASSQVEGALEKLFF. As DNA, the CDR3 is TGCGCCAGCAGCCAAGTAGAGGGGGCTTTGGAAAAACTGTTTTTT.

V is TRBV7-9 and J is TRBJ2-7; perhaps TRBD1 as D (5 bases). The germline gives CDR1 SEHNR, CDR2 FQNEAQ (reference sequence). Deletions cut 1 base from V and 6 bases from J, with 7 bases between. CDR3 size: 12 residues. Written as DNA, the CDR3 is TGTGCCAGCAGCTTAGGTGGGGCCGAGCAGTACGTC. Amino acids: CASSLGGAEQYV.

This chain connects TRBV6-5 to TRBJ1-4, with D maybe TRBD1 (5 bases). V lost 2 bases and J 5 bases, leaving 12 bases between the germline ends. Per the germline V gene, CDR1 is MNHEY and CDR2 is SVGAGI. CDR3 length: 15 amino acids. The CDR3 DNA sequence: TGTGCCAGCAGTTACCTTGGGGCAGGAAATGAAAAACTGTTTTTT. Protein product: CASSYLGAGNEKLFF.

The genes are TRBV5-1 and TRBJ2-3; 9 bases line up with TRBD2. CDR1 and CDR2 from the germline V gene are SGHRS and YFSETQ. Trimming removed 0 bases from V and 3 bases from J; junction bases left unmatched: 5. CDR3 size: 16 residues. DNA for the CDR3: TGCGCCAGCAGCTTGGACGGCGGGGGGGTGACAGATACGCAGTATTTT. It is translated as CASSLDGGGVTDTQYF.

This chain connects TRBV29-1 to TRBJ2-7; 11 nucleotides match TRBD1. The germline V gene has CDR1 SQVTM and CDR2 ANQGSEA. This CDR3 has 13 residues. V shed 6 bases, J shed 6 bases, and the junction held 7 bases outside the gene matches. CDR3 DNA: TGCAGCGTGAGACCGGGACAGGGGGGCGAGCAGTACTTC. Encoded protein: CSVRPGQGGEQYF.

This chain links TRBV19 with TRBJ2-3, with 14 bases aligning to TRBD2. CDR3 length: 17 amino acids. V trimming: 5 bases; J trimming: 3 bases; junction bases outside the gene matches: 7. Germline V gene lookup returns CDR1 LNHDA and CDR2 SQIVND (reference sequence). The CDR3 region has the DNA TGTGCCAGTAGTCGCGGACTAGCGGGGGGTCTGACAGATACGCAGTATTTT. It codes for CASSRGLAGGLTDTQYF. The variable domain in full, completed from reference TRBV19 and TRBJ2-3, reads DGGITQSPKYLFRKEGQNVTLSCEQNLNHDAMYWYRQDPGQGLRLIYYSQIVNDFQKGDIAEGYSVSREKKESFPLTVTSAQKNPTAFYLCASSRGLAGGLTDTQYFGPGTRLTVL.

About this clone itself: Other DNA sequences of this sample code for an identical CDR3. This chain connects TRBV27 to TRBJ1-6, with 10 positions matching TRBD1. The CDR3 is 19 amino acids. Germline assignment: CDR1 MNHEY and CDR2 SMNVEV (reference sequence). V gave up 0 bases and J gave up 7 bases; unmatched junction bases: 12. The CDR3 sequence is CASSLSRGRQGAGNSPLHF. The CDR3 DNA reads TGTGCCAGCAGTTTATCAAGGGGAAGACAGGGGGCTGGCAATTCACCCCTCCACTTT.

This chain uses TRBV28 with TRBJ2-7; 8 bases fit TRBD2. The J segment lost 6 bases and the V segment lost 7 bases, leaving 14 bases of the junction unmatched. The CDR3 covers 15 residues. The germline CDR1 and CDR2 sequences are MDHEN and SYDVKM. The CDR3 here is CASTRRGGLMSEQYF. The CDR3 nucleotides are TGTGCCAGCACGAGACGGGGGGGCCTCATGTCCGAGCAGTACTTC. The full variable domain, its missing parts supplied by reference TRBV28 and TRBJ2-7, is DVKVTQSSRYLVKRTGEKVFLECVQDMDHENMFWYRQDPGLGLRLIYFSYDVKMKEKGDIPEGYSVSREKKERFSLILESASTNQTSMYLCASTRRGGLMSEQYFGPGTRLTVT.

The chain has TRBV7-9 and TRBJ1-1; 8 positions match TRBD1. V lost 5 bases and J lost 6; bases outside the gene matches: 14. In germline, CDR1 is SEHNR, CDR2 FQNEAQ (reference sequence). CDR3 length equals 16 residues. The CDR3, as DNA: TGTGCCAGCAGCGACACGAACCAGGGGGCGACGGCTGAAGCTTTCTTT. Translating gives CASSDTNQGATAEAFF.

The chain combines TRBV14 with TRBJ2-5; D possibly corresponds to TRBD2 (6 bases). V lost 7 bases and J lost 2, with 20 bases in between. The CDR3 spans 16 residues. The V gene's germline CDR1 is SGHDN and CDR2 FVKESK. CDR3 nucleotides: TGTGCCAGCACAAGGGGTAGGAGGGGCTCGCAAGAGACCCAGTACTTC. It specifies CASTRGRRGSQETQYF.

The chain employs TRBV5-5 and TRBJ1-5, with D unclear. The length of the CDR3 is 15 residues. Trimming removed 3 bases at V and 3 bases at J, with 13 bases between. Germline CDR1 SGHKS, CDR2 YYEKEE (reference sequence). The CDR3 region has the DNA TGTGCCAGCAGCTCCTTGGCGGATTTCAATCAGCCCCAGCATTTT. Translation: CASSSLADFNQPQHF.

The rearrangement uses TRBV19 and TRBJ1-2, with TRBD1 matching over 8 bases. The CDR3 is 14 residues long. Germline V CDR1 and CDR2: LNHDA, SQIVND (reference sequence). J gave up 8 bases and V 4 bases, and 9 bases lay outside the gene matches. This chain's CDR3 is CASSRTGLVYGYTF. CDR3 DNA sequence: TGTGCCAGTAGTAGGACAGGGTTAGTCTACGGCTACACCTTC.

The chain uses TRBV30 and TRBJ2-5; D may be TRBD2 (5 bases). The germline V gene encodes CDR1 GTSNPN and CDR2 SVGIG (reference sequence). There are 16 residues in the CDR3. Trimming pared 3 bases from V and 5 bases from J, leaving 22 bases between. Here the CDR3 DNA reads TGTGCCTGGAGCGCCACCCAGAGGGTATTCACGGAGACCCAGTACTTC. This sequence encodes CAWSATQRVFTETQYF.

This chain joins TRBV19 and TRBJ2-3, with 9 positions matching TRBD2. This CDR3 region has 16 residues. The trim removed 3 bases at V and 5 bases at J, leaving 9 bases unmatched. CDR1 and CDR2 (germline): LNHDA, SQIVND (reference sequence). CDR3 region: CASSIHSGGGGDTQYF. CDR3 sequence (DNA): TGTGCCAGTAGTATCCATAGCGGGGGAGGAGGAGATACGCAGTATTTT.

This chain links TRBV4-3 with TRBJ2-7, with 7 bases fitting TRBD1. This CDR3 is 15 amino acids long. V shed 0 bases and J 0 bases; nucleotides not matched to a gene: 2. The germline V gene encodes CDR1 LGHNA and CDR2 YSLEER. CDR3 nucleotide sequence: TGCGCCAGCAGCCAAGAAGAGGGGGCCTCCTACGAGCAGTACTTC. Translated, it gives CASSQEEGASYEQYF.

The V and J genes are TRBV6-1 and TRBJ2-2, with 9 bases that match TRBD2. This CDR3 spans 15 amino acids. Germline V CDR1 and CDR2: MNHNS, SASEGT. The ends lost 3 bases at V and 6 bases at J; junction bases unmatched: 5. The CDR3 region is CASSDQAGGPGELFF. DNA for the CDR3: TGTGCCAGCAGTGATCAGGCGGGGGGGCCCGGGGAGCTGTTTTTT.

The V gene is TRBV19, the J gene TRBJ1-5; 10 bases are a match to TRBD1. Germline trimming cut 7 bases from V and 0 bases from J; bases unmatched to any gene: 12. The CDR3 length is 18 residues. Germline-derived CDR1 and CDR2 are LNHDA and SQIVND (reference sequence). CDR3 loop: CASKAAGQGVFSNQPQHF. The CDR3 coding sequence is TGTGCCAGTAAGGCTGCAGGACAGGGGGTCTTTAGCAATCAGCCCCAGCATTTT.